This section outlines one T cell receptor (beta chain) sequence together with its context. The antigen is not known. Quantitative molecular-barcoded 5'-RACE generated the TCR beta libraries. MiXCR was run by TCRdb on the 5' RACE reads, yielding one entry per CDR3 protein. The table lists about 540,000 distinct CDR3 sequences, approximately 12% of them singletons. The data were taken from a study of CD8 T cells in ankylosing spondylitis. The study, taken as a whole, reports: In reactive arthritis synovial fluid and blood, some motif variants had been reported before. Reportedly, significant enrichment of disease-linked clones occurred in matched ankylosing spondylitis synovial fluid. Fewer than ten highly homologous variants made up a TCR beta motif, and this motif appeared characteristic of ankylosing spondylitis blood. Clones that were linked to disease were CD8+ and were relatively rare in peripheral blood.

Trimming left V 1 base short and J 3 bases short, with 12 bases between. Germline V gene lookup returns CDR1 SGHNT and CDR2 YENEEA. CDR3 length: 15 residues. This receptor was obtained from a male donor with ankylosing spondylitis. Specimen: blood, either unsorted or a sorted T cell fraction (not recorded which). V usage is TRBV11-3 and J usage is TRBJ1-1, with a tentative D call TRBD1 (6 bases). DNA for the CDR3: TGTGCCAGCAGCTTAGGTGGAGGGGGACACACTGAAGCTTTCTTT. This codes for CASSLGGGGHTEAFF.